The 24 T cell receptor beta chains listed next were all sequenced from one sample in a study of Ad26.COV2.S vaccination and SARS-CoV-2 variants. The treatment here: some 20 received Ad26.COV2.S at low or high dose, single or two shots; several received placebo; per-sample allocation not given. Sample collection was performed on day 63 after the first vaccine or placebo injection. Only in-frame clones appear in the TCRdb table, and some are missing; sequencing was by immunoSEQ multiplex PCR. The sample includes about 480,000 clones, around 85% of them seen just once. Material: peripheral blood, obtained in a trial of Ad26.COV2.S vaccine versus placebo. The receptors were sampled from a person aged 18 to 59 who received the Ad26.COV2.S COVID-19 vaccine or a placebo.

The chain couples TRBV7-3 to TRBJ2-1; 12 bases map to TRBD1. CDR1 is SGHTA and CDR2 is FQGTGA in the germline V gene. V was clipped by 4 bases and J by 4 bases; unmatched bases: 5. This CDR3 is 16 amino acids long. The CDR3 DNA reads as TGTGCCAGCAGCTGGGGACAGGGGGCGAGGTACAATGAGCAGTTCTTC. Translation gives CASSWGQGARYNEQFF.

This clone was found once. The chain couples TRBV30 to TRBJ1-2, with D unresolved. Trimming removed 5 bases from V and 2 bases from J, with 12 bases in between. The CDR3 runs 13 residues. CDR1 and CDR2 (germline): GTSNPN, SVGIG (reference sequence). The CDR3 region is CAWSLLENYGYTF. The CDR3 region has the DNA TGTGCCTGGTCTCTCTTAGAAAACTATGGCTACACCTTC.

The chain links TRBV28 to TRBJ1-6; D might be TRBD1 (5 bases). Trimming stripped 5 bases from V and 7 bases from J, with 15 bases between. CDR1 and CDR2 (germline): MDHEN, SYDVKM. The CDR3 covers 15 residues. CDR3 bases: TGTGCCAGCAGTCCCGTTCAGGGAATGAATTCACCCCTCCACTTT. This sequence encodes CASSPVQGMNSPLHF.

V is TRBV28 and J is TRBJ1-1; D gene ambiguous. Looked up from germline, CDR1 is MDHEN and CDR2 is SYDVKM. The CDR3 extends over 12 amino acids. Trimming pared 10 bases from V and 3 bases from J, leaving 12 bases between. In nucleotides, the CDR3 is TGTGCCACCAGACCCCAGGACACTGAAGCTTTCTTT. Its translation is CATRPQDTEAFF.

V gene TRBV28 combines with J gene TRBJ1-6; TRBD1 might be the D (6 bases). Germline CDR1 and CDR2: MDHEN and SYDVKM. The CDR3 spans 18 residues. V shed 6 bases and J shed 0 bases, with 18 bases lying between them. This CDR3 reads CASSAPTGTSSYNSPLHF. The CDR3 coding sequence is TGTGCCAGCAGCGCCCCAACAGGGACCAGCTCCTATAATTCACCCCTCCACTTT.

The gene calls are TRBV11-2 and TRBJ1-1; a weak D match, TRBD1 (5 bases). CDR1 and CDR2 from the germline V gene are SGHAT and FQNNGV. The CDR3 is made up of 14 amino acids. V was shortened by 5 bases and J by 4 bases, with 14 bases between the two germline ends. CDR3: CASSAGTFATEAFF. The CDR3 nucleotides are TGTGCCAGCAGCGCCGGGACCTTTGCCACTGAAGCTTTCTTT.

The rearrangement joins TRBV28 to TRBJ2-1, with TRBD1 matching over 9 bases. After removal of 6 bases from V and 3 bases from J, the junction contained 0 bases not matched to a gene. The CDR3 totals 13 residues. Germline V gives CDR1 MDHEN, CDR2 SYDVKM. The CDR3 region has the DNA TGTGCCAGCAGGGGACAGGGCTACAATGAGCAGTTCTTC. Its translation is CASRGQGYNEQFF.

This clone was detected only once. Other DNA variants within this sample encode the same CDR3. The chain uses TRBV9 and TRBJ2-6, with D hard to call. The ends were cut back, 0 bases at V and 1 base at J, with 2 bases in the middle. Germline lookup yields CDR1 SGDLS and CDR2 YYNGEE. This CDR3 is 14 amino acids long. The CDR3 bases are TGTGCCAGCAGCGTAGCATCTGGGGCCAACGTCCTGACTTTC. Protein sequence: CASSVASGANVLTF.

The chain recombines TRBV2 with TRBJ1-5; TRBD1 matches 7 bases. The germline gives CDR1 SNHLY, CDR2 FYNNEI. V trimming: 3 bases; J trimming: 4 bases; junction bases outside the gene matches: 9. This CDR3 has 16 amino acids. The CDR3 bases are TGTGCCAGCAGTGACCGTAGACAGGGTGGGAATCAGCCCCAGCATTTT. Translation gives CASSDRRQGGNQPQHF. The full variable domain, in which reference TRBV2 and TRBJ1-5 provide the parts outside the CDR3, is EPEVTQTPSHQVTQMGQEVILRCVPISNHLYFYWYRQILGQKVEFLVSFYNNEISEKSEIFDDQFSVERPDGSNFTLKIRSTKLEDSAMYFCASSDRRQGGNQPQHFGDGTRLSIL.

CDR3 in amino acids: CASGGTPSTQETQYF. In DNA form, the CDR3 reads TGTGCTAGTGGGGGGACCCCAAGTACACAAGAGACCCAGTACTTC. The chain couples TRBV12-5 to TRBJ2-5; D could derive from TRBD1 or TRBD2 (5 bases each). This CDR3 comprises 15 residues. V lost 6 bases and J 2 bases, leaving 16 bases between the germline ends. CDR1 LGHNT and CDR2 FRNRAP come from the germline V gene.

V usage is TRBV9 and J usage is TRBJ1-1; TRBD1 is a possible D gene (6 bases). Trimming removed 4 bases at V and 6 bases at J, with 13 bases between. The CDR3 runs 13 residues. From germline, CDR1 is SGDLS and CDR2 YYNGEE. CDR3 DNA sequence: TGTGCCAGCAGCAAGATACCAGGGGCTGAAGCTTTCTTT. This encodes CASSKIPGAEAFF.

The chain uses TRBV5-1 and TRBJ2-7, with 7 nucleotides matching TRBD2. The germline gives CDR1 SGHRS, CDR2 YFSETQ. This CDR3 spans 14 amino acids. V trimming: 3 bases; J trimming: 2 bases; junction bases outside the gene matches: 5. CDR3 DNA: TGCGCCAGCAGCTCCCAGCGGGGCGCCTACGAGCAGTACTTC. It encodes CASSSQRGAYEQYF.

The chain couples TRBV19 to TRBJ2-1; no firm D call. Trimming took off 3 bases at V and 5 bases at J, with 8 bases between the two ends. The germline V gene encodes CDR1 LNHDA and CDR2 SQIVND (reference sequence). This CDR3 comprises 13 residues. The CDR3 here is CASSIGYNNEQFF. The CDR3 nucleotides read TGTGCCAGTAGTATTGGCTACAACAATGAGCAGTTCTTC.

This clone was detected once. The rearrangement links TRBV6-2 or TRBV6-3 to TRBJ2-1; D assignment may be TRBD1 or TRBD2 (5 bases each). The length of the CDR3 is 15 residues. Germline assignment: CDR1 MNHEY and CDR2 SVGEGT. V was clipped by 4 bases and J by 8 bases, with 18 bases between them. The CDR3 DNA follows: TGTGCCAGCAGTTCTACCGGGACCAGAAATGATGAGCAGTTCTTC. This codes for CASSSTGTRNDEQFF.

This clone was counted a few times. The V gene is TRBV6-2 or TRBV6-3, the J gene TRBJ2-1; D is unresolved. V was cut by 4 bases and J by 7 bases, with 8 bases left in between. The germline V gene encodes CDR1 MNHEY and CDR2 SVGEGT. This CDR3 is 12 amino acids long. The chain's CDR3 is CASSFLSNEQFF. CDR3 in DNA: TGTGCCAGCAGTTTCTTGAGTAATGAGCAGTTCTTC.

The genes are TRBV6-5 and TRBJ1-2, with 9 bases fitting TRBD1. The trim removed 2 bases at V and 2 bases at J, leaving 0 bases unmatched. Germline CDR1 reads MNHEY; CDR2 reads SVGAGI. The CDR3 is 14 amino acids. The CDR3 here is CASSYGTGNYGYTF. CDR3 DNA: TGTGCCAGCAGTTACGGGACAGGGAACTATGGCTACACCTTC.

V and J are TRBV9 and TRBJ1-1; D is ambiguous. Per germline, CDR1 SGDLS and CDR2 YYNGEE. This CDR3 has 15 amino acids. Trimming cost V 6 bases and J 1 base, with 16 bases left between them. CDR3: CASTGFNGENTEAFF. In DNA form, the CDR3 reads TGTGCCAGCACCGGCTTTAACGGTGAGAACACTGAAGCTTTCTTT.

The rearrangement joins TRBV29-1 to TRBJ2-7; tentatively, D is TRBD1 or TRBD2 (6 bases each). The CDR3 has 13 amino acids. CDR1 and CDR2 (germline): SQVTM, ANQGSEA. The V end was cut by 8 bases, the J end by 6 bases, with 20 bases between. The CDR3, as DNA: TGCAGCTATTATTGGGGGGCCACCGGCGAGCAGTACTTC. This gives the protein CSYYWGATGEQYF.

This clone was detected once. The chain links TRBV5-4 to TRBJ2-1; 8 bases are a match to TRBD2. V was clipped by 2 bases and J by 7 bases; unmatched bases: 8. CDR3 length equals 15 residues. Per germline, CDR1 SGHNT and CDR2 YYREEE (reference sequence). The CDR3 coding sequence is TGTGCCAGCAGCTTACACTCCGGGACTAGGAATGAGCAGTTCTTC. Translation: CASSLHSGTRNEQFF.

The CDR3 DNA sequence: TGCGCCAGCAGGACCGGGACTAGCGGGAGTAAGGTATACGAGCAGTACTTC. It yields the protein CASRTGTSGSKVYEQYF. This chain uses TRBV5-1 with TRBJ2-7; TRBD2 aligns across 14 bases. V dropped 5 bases and J dropped 4; count of bases not matched to a gene: 11. CDR1 is SGHRS, CDR2 YFSETQ, per germline. This CDR3 has 17 residues.

This clone was seen a single time. The rearrangement uses TRBV24-1 and TRBJ2-1; D possibly uses TRBD1 or TRBD2 (5 bases each). The length of the CDR3 is 12 residues. V lost 7 bases and J lost 14, with 17 bases in between. Germline CDR1 is KGHDR and CDR2 is SFDVKD. The CDR3 protein is CATRTGAPWEFF. The CDR3 DNA sequence: TGTGCCACCAGGACCGGGGCCCCGTGGGAGTTCTTC.

Concerning this clone: Other nucleotide sequences in the sample specify the same CDR3. The chain links TRBV7-3 to TRBJ2-1; D is unclear. V was trimmed by 5 bases and J by 1 base, leaving 9 bases between them. CDR1 SGHTA and CDR2 FQGTGA come from the germline V gene. The CDR3 contains 14 residues. Written as DNA, the CDR3 is TGTGCCAGCAGCGCCAGTGGGTCCTACAATGAGCAGTTCTTC. It translates to CASSASGSYNEQFF.

J is TRBJ1-2 and V is TRBV27, with D possibly matching TRBD1 (5 bases). The CDR3 spans 16 residues. V lost 0 bases and J lost 0, with 11 bases in between. Germline V gives CDR1 MNHEY, CDR2 SMNVEV (reference sequence). This CDR3 reads CASSLSLQVSNYGYTF. The DNA for the CDR3 is TGTGCCAGCAGTTTATCGTTACAGGTGTCTAACTATGGCTACACCTTC.

The CDR3 here is CASSRGGINEKLFF. The CDR3 bases are TGCGCCAGCAGCCGGGGAGGGATAAATGAAAAACTGTTTTTT. This chain uses TRBV5-1 with TRBJ1-4; D is unclear. CDR3 size: 14 residues. The V end was cut by 4 bases, the J end by 5 bases, with 12 bases between. From germline, CDR1 is SGHRS and CDR2 YFSETQ.